The 29 T cell receptor beta chains listed next were all sequenced from one sample in a study of CD8 T cells in Susac syndrome. The RNA, roughly 0.5 to 1 ug, was put through reverse transcription using random hexamers. TCRdb recomputed calls from the immunoSEQ multiplex PCR reads with MiXCR, one row per CDR3 protein. The sample has around 90,000 distinct CDR3 sequences; about 95% are singletons. The sample was CD8+ T cells from PBMCs. Every receptor here comes from a human donor with Susac syndrome.

The chain has TRBV20-1 and TRBJ2-1; 7 bases match TRBD1. The closer fit of TRBJ2-7 to the DNA end suggests the J call may be wrong. The CDR3 extends over 16 amino acids. The V gene's germline CDR1 is DFQATT and CDR2 SNEGSKA (reference sequence). DNA for the CDR3: TGCAGTGCCCCCGGAAACTCCGGGACAGCTACCTACGAGCAGTACTTC. It encodes CSAPGNSGTATYEQYF.

The chain is built from TRBV19 and TRBJ2-7; D is ambiguous. V lost 6 bases and J 0 bases, leaving 3 bases between the germline ends. Per germline, CDR1 LNHDA and CDR2 SQIVND (reference sequence). This CDR3 has 11 amino acids. The CDR3 spells CASRDSYEQYF. CDR3 coding DNA: TGTGCCAGTAGAGACTCCTACGAGCAGTACTTC.

This sequence joins TRBV15 and TRBJ1-1; D gene unclear. Germline V gives CDR1 LNHNV, CDR2 YYDKDF (reference sequence). The ends were cut back, 6 bases at V and 4 bases at J, with 24 bases in the middle. The CDR3 loop spans 17 amino acids. The CDR3 DNA follows: TGTGCCACCAGTGACGGCCGAGGGTTAGTAAGTGGCACTGAAGCTTTCTTT. It is translated as CATSDGRGLVSGTEAFF.

The V gene is TRBV20-1, the J gene TRBJ2-7; 9 nucleotides align to TRBD2. Trimming cost V 3 bases and J 7 bases; bases outside gene matches: 16. There are 16 residues in the CDR3. Germline V CDR1 and CDR2: DFQATT, SNEGSKA (reference sequence). CDR3 region: CSARGSISGGPLEQYF. CDR3 nucleotides: TGCAGTGCTAGGGGTAGCATTAGCGGGGGTCCCTTGGAGCAGTACTTC.

The CDR3 coding sequence is TGTGCCAGCTCATCTCGGACACTGAACACTGAAGCTTTCTTT. This sequence encodes CASSSRTLNTEAFF. The rearrangement uses TRBV18 and TRBJ1-1; a weak D match, TRBD1 (5 bases). Germline CDR1 reads KGHSH; CDR2 reads LQKENI. The V end lost 5 bases, the J end lost 0 bases, and 10 bases lay between the germline ends. CDR3 length: 14 residues.

This clonotype came up once. The rearrangement uses TRBV5-1 and TRBJ2-5; D possibly corresponds to TRBD1 (6 bases). V lost 4 bases and J 4 bases, leaving 14 bases between the germline ends. The germline V gene has CDR1 SGHRS and CDR2 YFSETQ. The CDR3 loop spans 14 amino acids. CDR3 region: CASSPRTVGETQYF. For the CDR3, the DNA is TGCGCCAGCAGCCCCAGGACAGTGGGAGAGACCCAGTACTTC.

The V gene is TRBV9, the J gene TRBJ1-2; no definite D call. Trimming took off 3 bases at V and 7 bases at J, with 10 bases between the two ends. The CDR3 has 12 amino acids. Germline V gene lookup returns CDR1 SGDLS and CDR2 YYNGEE. CDR3 loop: CASSGEIFGYTF. CDR3 DNA: TGTGCCAGCAGCGGGGAGATTTTTGGCTACACCTTC.

The gene calls are TRBV9 and TRBJ2-3; D is possibly TRBD2 (6 bases). CDR3 length: 13 residues. Germline lookup yields CDR1 SGDLS and CDR2 YYNGEE. Trimming removed 7 bases from V and 0 bases from J, with 9 bases in between. CDR3 bases: TGTGCCAGCGGCGGGGCTAGCACAGATACGCAGTATTTT. Its protein is CASGGASTDTQYF.

The chain links TRBV28 to TRBJ2-7, with 9 bases fitting TRBD1. This CDR3 has 13 residues. The V segment lost 6 bases and the J segment 3 bases; nucleotides outside the gene matches: 3. The germline CDR1 and CDR2 sequences are MDHEN and SYDVKM. CDR3 sequence reads: CASRPTGGYEQYF. The CDR3, as DNA: TGTGCCAGCAGGCCGACAGGGGGCTACGAGCAGTACTTC.

The gene calls are TRBV13 and TRBJ1-1; TRBD1 aligns across 10 bases. Looked up from germline, CDR1 is PRHDT and CDR2 is FYEKMQ (reference sequence). This CDR3 spans 13 amino acids. With 5 bases clipped from V and 8 bases from J, the junction kept 5 bases outside the gene matches. CDR3: CASSPGTGEEAFF. The CDR3 DNA is TGTGCCAGCAGCCCCGGGACAGGGGAAGAAGCTTTCTTT.

This chain links TRBV20-1 with TRBJ1-2; no definite D call. The CDR3 sequence is 14 residues long. V was pared by 4 bases and J by 3 bases, with 15 bases between. CDR1 and CDR2 from the germline V gene are DFQATT and SNEGSKA (reference sequence). In DNA, the CDR3 is TGCAGTGCTAACCCGTTCCAAGGAGACTATGGCTACACCTTC. It translates to CSANPFQGDYGYTF.

The rearrangement joins TRBV28 to TRBJ2-2, with no clear D. The CDR3 is 14 residues long. Germline V gives CDR1 MDHEN, CDR2 SYDVKM. V lost 2 bases and J 2 bases, leaving 6 bases between the germline ends. The CDR3 here is CASSLVRNTGELFF. In DNA, the CDR3 is TGTGCCAGCAGTTTAGTCCGCAACACCGGGGAGCTGTTTTTT.

The chain employs TRBV20-1 and TRBJ2-1, with D unresolved. This CDR3 has 12 amino acids. Trimming removed 5 bases from V and 2 bases from J, with 7 bases in between. Germline CDR1 reads DFQATT; CDR2 reads SNEGSKA (reference sequence). CDR3 amino acids: CSALDPYNEQFF. The CDR3 DNA follows: TGCAGTGCTCTTGACCCCTACAATGAGCAGTTCTTC.

The CDR3 sequence is CSARGGDRGEAFF. As DNA, the CDR3 is TGCAGTGCTAGAGGGGGTGACAGGGGTGAAGCTTTCTTT. The chain links TRBV20-1 to TRBJ1-1, with 8 bases that match TRBD1. CDR1 and CDR2 (germline): DFQATT, SNEGSKA (reference sequence). The CDR3 runs to 13 residues. Germline trimming cut 1 base from V and 7 bases from J; bases unmatched to any gene: 5.

CDR3 loop: CASRGLAMAGELFF. CDR3 nucleotide sequence: TGTGCCAGCAGGGGACTAGCTATGGCCGGGGAGCTGTTTTTT. The V and J genes are TRBV27 and TRBJ2-2, with 9 bases lining up with TRBD2. Trimming at V came to 6 bases and at J to 6 bases, leaving 5 bases not matched to a gene. The CDR3 is 14 amino acids. Germline CDR1 reads MNHEY; CDR2 reads SMNVEV (reference sequence).

The V call is TRBV7-8, the J call TRBJ1-1; 10 bases are shared with TRBD1. This CDR3 region has 16 residues. Germline V gene lookup returns CDR1 SGHVS and CDR2 FQNEAQ. With V trimmed by 4 bases and J by 0 bases, 5 bases remained unmatched. DNA of the CDR3: TGTGCCAGCAGCTCTTTGGGACAGGGGATGAACACTGAAGCTTTCTTT. This codes for CASSSLGQGMNTEAFF. The full variable domain, with the rest looked up from reference TRBV7-8 and TRBJ1-1, is GAGVSQSPRYKVAKRGQDVALRCDPISGHVSLFWYQQALGQGPEFLTYFQNEAQLDKSGLPSDRFFAERPEGSVSTLKIQRTQQEDSAVYLCASSSLGQGMNTEAFFGQGTRLTVV.

V gene TRBV9 combines with J gene TRBJ2-7; D remains ambiguous. Germline V gene sequence: CDR1 SGDLS, CDR2 YYNGEE. With 3 bases removed from V and 6 bases from J, the gap between germline ends came to 19 bases. The CDR3 contains 15 residues. CDR3 loop: CASSDDAGVVAEQYF. CDR3 DNA: TGTGCCAGCAGCGATGATGCTGGGGTGGTCGCCGAGCAGTACTTC.

The V and J genes are TRBV6-5 and TRBJ1-1; D possibly corresponds to TRBD1 (5 bases). This CDR3 spans 13 amino acids. Germline V gene sequence: CDR1 MNHEY, CDR2 SVGAGI. Trimming removed 6 bases at V and 6 bases at J, with 14 bases between. The chain's CDR3 is CASRNAGGAEAFF. CDR3 in DNA: TGTGCCAGCAGGAACGCTGGGGGGGCTGAAGCTTTCTTT.

CDR3 sequence (DNA): TGTGCCAGCAGTCGGACAGGGAGCAATCAGCCCCAGCATTTT. It codes for CASSRTGSNQPQHF. The chain joins TRBV6-2 or TRBV6-3 to TRBJ1-5; 8 bases agree with TRBD1. Looked up from germline, CDR1 is MNHEY and CDR2 is SVGEGT. The CDR3 sequence is 14 residues long. J gave up 1 base and V 5 bases, and 1 base lay outside the gene matches.

This clonotype showed up just a few times. The chain recombines TRBV6-2 or TRBV6-3 with TRBJ2-7; D might be TRBD2 (7 bases). V dropped 7 bases and J dropped 1 base, with 14 bases sitting between them. The germline V gene has CDR1 MNHEY and CDR2 SVGEGT. This CDR3 contains 14 residues. DNA of the CDR3: TGTGCCAGCACCCCTAGGGGGGGATCCTACGAGCAGTACTTC. This sequence encodes CASTPRGGSYEQYF.

The V gene is TRBV15, the J gene TRBJ2-1; 8 bases match TRBD2. J lost 0 bases, V lost 8 bases, and 12 bases had no gene match. CDR1 and CDR2 (germline): LNHNV, YYDKDF (reference sequence). CDR3 size: 17 residues. The CDR3 protein is CATGGLAGGSSYNEQFF. The CDR3 nucleotides are TGTGCCACCGGGGGCCTAGCGGGTGGCAGCTCCTACAATGAGCAGTTCTTC.

The chain employs TRBV12-3 or TRBV12-4 and TRBJ2-7, with D possibly TRBD2 on 5 matching bases. V lost 4 bases, J lost 2 bases, and 12 bases lay in between. The length of the CDR3 is 14 residues. In DNA form, the CDR3 reads TGTGCCAGCAGTTCAAGGACTCGACCCTACGAGCAGTACTTC. The encoded protein is CASSSRTRPYEQYF.

This chain joins TRBV20-1 and TRBJ1-2, with no clear D. The germline V and J ends were trimmed by 5 bases and 8 bases, with 15 bases remaining between them. CDR3 size: 12 residues. From germline, CDR1 is DFQATT and CDR2 SNEGSKA (reference sequence). The CDR3 region has the DNA TGCAGTGCTGGCCGTAGGGCGAAGGGCTACACCTTC. Protein product: CSAGRRAKGYTF.

The chain joins TRBV5-1 to TRBJ1-2; D gene ambiguous. The length of the CDR3 is 12 residues. The germline V gene has CDR1 SGHRS and CDR2 YFSETQ. V lost 0 bases and J lost 10, with 10 bases in between. CDR3 in amino acids: CASSLERLIYTF. In DNA, the CDR3 is TGCGCCAGCAGCTTGGAACGGCTGATCTACACCTTC.

This chain links TRBV4-3 with TRBJ2-5, with 10 bases fitting TRBD1. Germline V gene sequence: CDR1 LGHNA, CDR2 YSLEER. The CDR3 consists of 19 residues. V gave up 0 bases and J gave up 4 bases; unmatched junction bases: 14. CDR3 DNA sequence: TGCGCCAGCAGCCAAGATCTTTCGTCGACAGGGGGCTTGGGAGAGACCCAGTACTTC. Translated, it gives CASSQDLSSTGGLGETQYF.

The chain combines TRBV6-6 with TRBJ2-7; no clear D. Per germline, CDR1 MNHNY and CDR2 SVGAGI (reference sequence). CDR3 size: 15 residues. Trimming cost V 4 bases and J 0 bases, with 13 bases left between them. CDR3 residues: CASSSPTLSSYEQYF. CDR3 coding DNA: TGTGCCAGCAGTTCCCCCACCCTGAGCTCCTACGAGCAGTACTTC.

This chain links TRBV6-5 with TRBJ2-7; D is uncertain. This CDR3 contains 14 residues. Germline V gene lookup returns CDR1 MNHEY and CDR2 SVGAGI. V was cut by 6 bases and J by 5 bases, with 17 bases left in between. The CDR3 reads CASRPTLAGDEQYF. The CDR3 coding sequence is TGTGCCAGCAGGCCCACCCTGGCCGGCGACGAGCAGTACTTC.

V and J are TRBV7-9 and TRBJ2-5; D call uncertain. Germline loops: CDR1 SEHNR, CDR2 FQNEAQ (reference sequence). The V gene lost 4 bases and the J gene lost 5 bases, with 8 bases spanning the gap. CDR3 length equals 12 residues. The CDR3 DNA follows: TGTGCCAGCAGCTGGTTCTGGGAGACCCAGTACTTC. Translating it yields CASSWFWETQYF.

The chain carries TRBV5-1 and TRBJ2-3, with 8 nucleotides matching TRBD2. The CDR3 is made up of 14 amino acids. J lost 6 bases, V lost 2 bases, and 5 bases had no gene match. CDR1 and CDR2 from the germline V gene are SGHRS and YFSETQ. The CDR3 region has the DNA TGCGCCAGCAGCTTATCGGGGGGGCCCGATACGCAGTATTTT. Protein product: CASSLSGGPDTQYF.